This T cell receptor beta chain stems from a study of blood T cell repertoires in COVID-19 (dated by TCRdb to the early 2020s). Background for the entire study: Samples from collaborators originated in the United States, Italy and Spain and spanned both the acute and convalescent phases of COVID-19. Nearly every sample came with metadata listing a de-identified subject ID, COVID-19 status, age in years and sex. A freely available public database, intended as a resource for researchers studying the immune response to SARS-CoV-2, is where the repertoires were released. Deeply sampled blood TCRbeta repertoires from subjects exposed to, actively infected with, or recovered from COVID-19 were included in the dataset. Where HLA class I and class II types were available, the types were taken from metadata supplied by the sample provider, not from assay-based typing. The material from the prospective study consisted of cDNA or gDNA derived from T cells, B-cell-depleted T cells, or PBMCs. Samples were obtained from the ongoing ImmuneRACE study (first 160 participants) and from some 1,300 subjects provided by 6 global collaborators. Results and caveats for the whole study, not just this receptor: How much clinical and demographic metadata was included differed by source and by participant, and the metadata was provided uncurated.

As for this clone: The antigen it binds to is not known. No quality values exist for individual bases; no much larger clone is one base distant.

Whole blood was collected in K2EDTA tubes by collaborating institutions according to the institutions' own protocols. For TCRbeta analysis, collaborator samples were shipped as frozen whole blood, as isolated PBMCs, or as DNA extracted from either sample type. The germline V gene sets CDR1 to MNHEY and CDR2 to SVGAGI. V is clipped by 4 bases and J by 3 bases, and the sequence between their germline boundaries is 13 bases long. Spanning cysteine to phenylalanine, the CDR3 consists of 16 amino acids. The kept DNA is CDR3 alone, 48 bases in frame from the first base. TCRbeta CDR3 regions were amplified from genomic DNA using the immunoSEQ Assay, a bias-controlled multiplex PCR. The authors processed their data as follows. The number of nucleated cells in each sample was estimated from the amplification of reference gene primers within the assay. To quantify the absolute abundance of each unique TCRbeta CDR3 rearrangement, sequence reads were collapsed and filtered. For each sample, productive Simpson clonality was calculated by taking the square root of Simpson's diversity index across productive rearrangements. Here the immuneACCESS table is served through TCRdb, limited to in-frame sequences with V and J called. Missing clones are a known gap in these copies; in checked studies unresolved V genes cover under half, and the rest lacks a known reason. V, J and clone size reflect that table, while D and trimming were determined from the DNA. The sample data list 97,000 or so clones, and roughly nine tenths of these were observed just once. The top ten constitute about 5.5% of the sample.

This chain is built from TRBV6-5 and TRBJ1-6; there is no confident call for the D gene. The TCR originated in a middle-aged man with acute or convalescent COVID-19. Sequenced: peripheral blood. CDR3 region: CASSSSNQVYNSPLHF. In nucleotides, the sequence is TGTGCCAGCAGTTCCTCAAATCAGGTCTATAATTCACCCCTCCACTTT.